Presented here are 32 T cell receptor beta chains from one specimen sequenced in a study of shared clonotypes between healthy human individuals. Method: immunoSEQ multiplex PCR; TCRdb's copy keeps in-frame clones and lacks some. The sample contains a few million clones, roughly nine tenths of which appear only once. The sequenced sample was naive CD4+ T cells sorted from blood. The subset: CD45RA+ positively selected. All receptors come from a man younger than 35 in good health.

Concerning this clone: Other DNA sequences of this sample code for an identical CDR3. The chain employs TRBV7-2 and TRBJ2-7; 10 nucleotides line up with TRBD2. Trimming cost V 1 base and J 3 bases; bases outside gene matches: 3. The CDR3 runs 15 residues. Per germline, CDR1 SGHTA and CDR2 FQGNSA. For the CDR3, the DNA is TGTGCCAGCAGCTTAGAAGTAGCGGGAGGCTACGAGCAGTACTTC. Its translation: CASSLEVAGGYEQYF.

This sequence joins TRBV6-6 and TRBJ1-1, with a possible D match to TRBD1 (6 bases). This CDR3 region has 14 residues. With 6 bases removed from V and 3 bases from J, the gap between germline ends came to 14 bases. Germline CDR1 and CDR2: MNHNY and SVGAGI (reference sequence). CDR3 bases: TGTGCCAGCAGCAACAGGGATCCGGACACTGAAGCTTTCTTT. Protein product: CASSNRDPDTEAFF.

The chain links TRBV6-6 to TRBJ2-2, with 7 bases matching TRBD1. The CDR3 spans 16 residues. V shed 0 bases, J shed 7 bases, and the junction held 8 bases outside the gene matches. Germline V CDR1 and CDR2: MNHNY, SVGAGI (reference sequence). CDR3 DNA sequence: TGTGCCAGCAGTTACTCCCTAGAGGGGGCGAACGGGGAGCTGTTTTTT. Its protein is CASSYSLEGANGELFF.

The CDR3 coding sequence is TGTGCCAGCAGCCATCCCAGCACAGATACGCAGTATTTT. Translated: CASSHPSTDTQYF. The chain recombines TRBV6-6 with TRBJ2-3, with D unclear. V lost 6 bases, J lost 0 bases, and 7 bases lay in between. The germline CDR1 and CDR2 sequences are MNHNY and SVGAGI (reference sequence). This CDR3 region has 13 residues.

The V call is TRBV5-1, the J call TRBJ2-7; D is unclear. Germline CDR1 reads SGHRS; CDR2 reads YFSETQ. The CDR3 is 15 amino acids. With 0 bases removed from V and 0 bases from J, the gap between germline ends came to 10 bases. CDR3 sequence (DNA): TGCGCCAGCAGCTTGGGATATCAGAGCTCCTACGAGCAGTACTTC. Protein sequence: CASSLGYQSSYEQYF.

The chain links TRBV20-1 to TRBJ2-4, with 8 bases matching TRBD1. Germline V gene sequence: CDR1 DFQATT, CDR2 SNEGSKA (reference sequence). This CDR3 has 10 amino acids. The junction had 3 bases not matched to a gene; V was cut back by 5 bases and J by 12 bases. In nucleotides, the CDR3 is TGCAGTGCTCAGGGGGCACATCAGTACTTC. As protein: CSAQGAHQYF.

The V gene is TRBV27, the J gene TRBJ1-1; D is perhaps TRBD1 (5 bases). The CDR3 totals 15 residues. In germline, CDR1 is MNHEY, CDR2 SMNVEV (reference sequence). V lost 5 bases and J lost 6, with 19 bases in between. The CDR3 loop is CASSRPWGSRSEAFF. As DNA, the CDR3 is TGTGCCAGCAGTAGACCTTGGGGGTCGCGTTCTGAAGCTTTCTTT.

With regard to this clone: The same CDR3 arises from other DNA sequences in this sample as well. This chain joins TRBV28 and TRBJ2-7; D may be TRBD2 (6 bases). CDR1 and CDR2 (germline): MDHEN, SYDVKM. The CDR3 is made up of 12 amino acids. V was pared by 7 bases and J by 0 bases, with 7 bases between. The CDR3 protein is CASIGSSYEQYF. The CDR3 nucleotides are TGTGCCAGCATCGGGAGCTCCTACGAGCAGTACTTC.

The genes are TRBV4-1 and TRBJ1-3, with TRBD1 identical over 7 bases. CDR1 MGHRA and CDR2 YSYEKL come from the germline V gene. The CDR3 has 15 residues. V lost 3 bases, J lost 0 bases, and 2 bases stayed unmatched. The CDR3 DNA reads TGCGCCAGCAGCCAGACAGGGACCTCTGGAAACACCATATATTTT. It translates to CASSQTGTSGNTIYF.

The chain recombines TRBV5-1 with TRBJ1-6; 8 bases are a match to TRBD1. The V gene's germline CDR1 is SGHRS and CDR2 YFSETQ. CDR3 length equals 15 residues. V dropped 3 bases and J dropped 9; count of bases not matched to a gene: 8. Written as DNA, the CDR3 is TGCGCCAGCAGCTGGGAGGGGACAGGAGGTTCACCCCTCCACTTT. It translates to CASSWEGTGGSPLHF.

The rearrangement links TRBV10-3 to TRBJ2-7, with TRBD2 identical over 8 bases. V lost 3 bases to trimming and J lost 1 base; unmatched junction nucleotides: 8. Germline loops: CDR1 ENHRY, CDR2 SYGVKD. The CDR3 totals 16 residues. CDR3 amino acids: CAISEQLTSDSYEQYF. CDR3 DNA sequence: TGTGCCATCAGTGAACAATTGACTAGCGATTCCTACGAGCAGTACTTC.

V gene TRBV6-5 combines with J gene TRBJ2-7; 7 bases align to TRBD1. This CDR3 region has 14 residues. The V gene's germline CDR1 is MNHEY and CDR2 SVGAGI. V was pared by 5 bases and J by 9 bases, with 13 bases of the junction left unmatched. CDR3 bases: TGTGCCAGCAGTCTCCTCGAGACAGGGTCAGCGCAGTACTTC. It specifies CASSLLETGSAQYF.

CDR3 sequence reads: CASSPEGGQYNSPLHF. DNA of the CDR3: TGCGCCAGCAGCCCGGAAGGAGGACAGTATAATTCACCCCTCCACTTT. The chain is built from TRBV5-1 and TRBJ1-6, with D possibly being TRBD1 (6 bases). The V gene lost 4 bases and the J gene lost 4 bases, with 15 bases spanning the gap. The CDR3 runs 16 residues. Germline V gene lookup returns CDR1 SGHRS and CDR2 YFSETQ.

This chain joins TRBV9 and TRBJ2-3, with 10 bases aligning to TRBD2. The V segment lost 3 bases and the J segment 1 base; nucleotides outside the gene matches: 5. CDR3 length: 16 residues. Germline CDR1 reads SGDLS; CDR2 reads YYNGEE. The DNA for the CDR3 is TGTGCCAGCAGCGCCGGGACTAGCGATCGCACAGATACGCAGTATTTT. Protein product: CASSAGTSDRTDTQYF.

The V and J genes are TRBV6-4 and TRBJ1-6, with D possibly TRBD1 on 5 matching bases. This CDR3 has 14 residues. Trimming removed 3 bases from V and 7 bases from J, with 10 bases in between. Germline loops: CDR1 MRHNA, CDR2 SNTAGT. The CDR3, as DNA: TGTGCCAGCAGTGAAGGGGTGGGGAATTCACCCCTCCACTTT. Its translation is CASSEGVGNSPLHF.

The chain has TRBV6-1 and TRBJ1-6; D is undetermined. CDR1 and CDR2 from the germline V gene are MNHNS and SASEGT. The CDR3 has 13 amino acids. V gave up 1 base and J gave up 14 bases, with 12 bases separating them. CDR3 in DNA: TGTGCCAGCAGTGAAGAGTACCGAATCTCCCTCCACTTT. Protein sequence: CASSEEYRISLHF.

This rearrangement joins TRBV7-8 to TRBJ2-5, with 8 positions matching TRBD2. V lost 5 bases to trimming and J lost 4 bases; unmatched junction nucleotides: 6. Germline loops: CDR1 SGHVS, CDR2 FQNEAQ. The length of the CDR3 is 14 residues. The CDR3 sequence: CASSLAGGIETQYF. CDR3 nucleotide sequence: TGTGCCAGCAGCCTTGCGGGGGGTATAGAGACCCAGTACTTC.

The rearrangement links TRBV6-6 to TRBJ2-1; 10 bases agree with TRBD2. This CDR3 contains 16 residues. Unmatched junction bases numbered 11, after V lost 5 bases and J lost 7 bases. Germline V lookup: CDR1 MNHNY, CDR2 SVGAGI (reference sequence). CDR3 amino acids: CASSPLAGVGRNEQFF. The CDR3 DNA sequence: TGTGCCAGCAGTCCGCTAGCGGGAGTAGGTAGAAATGAGCAGTTCTTC.

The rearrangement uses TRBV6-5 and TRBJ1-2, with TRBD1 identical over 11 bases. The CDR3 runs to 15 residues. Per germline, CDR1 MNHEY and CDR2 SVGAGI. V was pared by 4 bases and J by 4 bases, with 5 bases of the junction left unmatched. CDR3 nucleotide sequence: TGTGCCAGCAGTTCTCGGGACAGGGGGTTCTATGGCTACACCTTC. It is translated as CASSSRDRGFYGYTF.

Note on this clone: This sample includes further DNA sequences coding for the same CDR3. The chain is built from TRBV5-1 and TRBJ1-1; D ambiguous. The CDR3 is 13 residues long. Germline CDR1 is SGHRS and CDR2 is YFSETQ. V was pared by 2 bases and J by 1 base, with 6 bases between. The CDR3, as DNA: TGCGCCAGCAGCTTAGGCAGGAACACTGAAGCTTTCTTT. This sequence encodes CASSLGRNTEAFF. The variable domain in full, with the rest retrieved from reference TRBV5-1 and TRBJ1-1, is KAGVTQTPRYLIKTRGQQVTLSCSPISGHRSVSWYQQTPGQGLQFLFEYFSETQRNKGNFPGRFSGRQFSNSRSEMNVSTLELGDSALYLCASSLGRNTEAFFGQGTRLTVV.

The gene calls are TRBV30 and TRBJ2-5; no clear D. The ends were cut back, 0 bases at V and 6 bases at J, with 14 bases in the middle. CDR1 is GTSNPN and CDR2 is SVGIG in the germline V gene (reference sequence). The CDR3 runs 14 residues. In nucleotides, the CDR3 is TGTGCCTGGAGTGTACCACGGCTTGATAAGACCCAGTACTTC. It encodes CAWSVPRLDKTQYF.

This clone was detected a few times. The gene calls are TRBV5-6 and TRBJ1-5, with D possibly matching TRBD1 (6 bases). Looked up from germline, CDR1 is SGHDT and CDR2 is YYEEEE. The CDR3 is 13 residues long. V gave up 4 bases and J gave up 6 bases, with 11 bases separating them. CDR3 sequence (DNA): TGTGCCAGCAGCCAGCGAGGGGGTCAGCCCCAGCATTTT. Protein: CASSQRGGQPQHF. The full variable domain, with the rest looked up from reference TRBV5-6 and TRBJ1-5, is DAGVTQSPTHLIKTRGQQVTLRCSPKSGHDTVSWYQQALGQGPQFIFQYYEEEERQRGNFPDRFSGHQFPNYSSELNVNALLLGDSALYLCASSQRGGQPQHFGDGTRLSIL.

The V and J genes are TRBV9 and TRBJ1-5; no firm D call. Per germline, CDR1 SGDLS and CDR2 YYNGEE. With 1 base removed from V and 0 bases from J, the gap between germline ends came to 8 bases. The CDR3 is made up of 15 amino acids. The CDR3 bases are TGTGCCAGCAGCGTAAATGGGTATAGCAATCAGCCCCAGCATTTT. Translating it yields CASSVNGYSNQPQHF.

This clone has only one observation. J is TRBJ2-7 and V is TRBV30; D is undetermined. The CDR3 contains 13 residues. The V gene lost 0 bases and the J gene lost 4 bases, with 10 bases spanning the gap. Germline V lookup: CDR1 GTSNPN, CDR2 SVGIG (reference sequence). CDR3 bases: TGTGCCTGGAGTGTAAGCCAGCCGTACGAGCAGTACTTC. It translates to CAWSVSQPYEQYF.

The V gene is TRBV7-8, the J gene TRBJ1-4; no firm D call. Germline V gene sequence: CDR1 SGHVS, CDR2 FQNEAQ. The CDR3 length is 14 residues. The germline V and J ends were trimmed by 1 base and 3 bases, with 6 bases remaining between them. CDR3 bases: TGTGCCAGCAGCTTAGTGTCAGCTAATGAAAAACTGTTTTTT. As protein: CASSLVSANEKLFF.

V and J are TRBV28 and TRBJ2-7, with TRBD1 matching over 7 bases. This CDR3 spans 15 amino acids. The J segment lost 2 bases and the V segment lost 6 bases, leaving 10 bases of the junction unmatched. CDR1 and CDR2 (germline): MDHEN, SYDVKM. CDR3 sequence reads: CASRGPGQATYEQYF. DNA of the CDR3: TGTGCCAGCAGGGGACCTGGACAGGCCACCTACGAGCAGTACTTC.

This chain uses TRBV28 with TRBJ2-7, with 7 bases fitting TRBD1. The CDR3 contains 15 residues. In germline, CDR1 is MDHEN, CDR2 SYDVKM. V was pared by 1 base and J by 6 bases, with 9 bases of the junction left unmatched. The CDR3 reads CASSLSSRGFSEQYF. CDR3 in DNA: TGTGCCAGCAGTTTATCGAGCAGGGGGTTCAGCGAGCAGTACTTC.

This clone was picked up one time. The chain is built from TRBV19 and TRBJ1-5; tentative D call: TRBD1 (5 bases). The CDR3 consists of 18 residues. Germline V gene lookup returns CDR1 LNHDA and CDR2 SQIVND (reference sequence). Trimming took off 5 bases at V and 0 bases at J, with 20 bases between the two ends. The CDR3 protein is CASSLTPGRRSSNQPQHF. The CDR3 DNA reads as TGTGCCAGTAGTCTCACCCCGGGACGGAGAAGTAGCAATCAGCCCCAGCATTTT.

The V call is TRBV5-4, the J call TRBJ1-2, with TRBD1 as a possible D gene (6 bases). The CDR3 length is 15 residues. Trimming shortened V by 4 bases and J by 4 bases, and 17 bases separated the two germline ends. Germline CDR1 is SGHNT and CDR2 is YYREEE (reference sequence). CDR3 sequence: CASSRDALGAYGYTF. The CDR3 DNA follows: TGTGCCAGCAGCCGGGACGCATTGGGGGCCTATGGCTACACCTTC.

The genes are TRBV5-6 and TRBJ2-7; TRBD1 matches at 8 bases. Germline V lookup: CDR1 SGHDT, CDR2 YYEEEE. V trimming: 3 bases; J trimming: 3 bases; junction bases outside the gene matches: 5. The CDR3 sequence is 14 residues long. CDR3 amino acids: CASSYYRGIYEQYF. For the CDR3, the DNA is TGTGCCAGCAGCTACTACAGGGGGATCTACGAGCAGTACTTC.

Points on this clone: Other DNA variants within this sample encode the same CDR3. The CDR3 here is CASSVVAGGQETQYF. DNA of the CDR3: TGTGCCAGCAGCGTAGTGGCGGGGGGGCAAGAGACCCAGTACTTC. V is TRBV9 and J is TRBJ2-5, with 9 bases lining up with TRBD2. Trimming at V came to 0 bases and at J to 2 bases, leaving 2 bases not matched to a gene. Per the germline V gene, CDR1 is SGDLS and CDR2 is YYNGEE. CDR3 length: 15 residues. Full variable domain (outside the CDR3, taken from reference TRBV9 and TRBJ2-5): DSGVTQTPKHLITATGQRVTLRCSPRSGDLSVYWYQQSLDQGLQFLIQYYNGEERAKGNILERFSAQQFPDLHSELNLSSLELGDSALYFCASSVVAGGQETQYFGPGTRLLVL.

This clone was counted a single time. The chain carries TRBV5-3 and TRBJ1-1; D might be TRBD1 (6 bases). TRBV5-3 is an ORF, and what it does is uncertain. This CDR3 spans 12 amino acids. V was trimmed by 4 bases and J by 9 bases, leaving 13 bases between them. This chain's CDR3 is CARSVDRSKAFF. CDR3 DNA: TGTGCCAGAAGCGTAGACAGGAGTAAAGCTTTCTTT.